The clone carrying this T cell receptor beta chain was recorded many times. Its specificity is not known. Quantitative 5'-RACE with molecular barcodes produced the TCR beta libraries. TCRdb recomputed calls from the 5' RACE reads with MiXCR, one row per CDR3 protein. The sample contains 220,000 or so distinct CDR3 sequences, roughly a tenth of which appear only once. The CDR3 has 17 amino acids. V lost 7 bases and J lost 1; bases outside the gene matches: 8. The germline gives CDR1 SGHRS, CDR2 YFSETQ. The data stem from a study of CD8 T cells in ankylosing spondylitis. Study-level findings and limits: Typical of ankylosing spondylitis blood, it appeared, was a TCR beta motif of eight highly homologous variants.

Sequencing used blood, either unsorted or a sorted T cell fraction (not recorded which). This TCR was recovered from a male donor with ankylosing spondylitis or in good health (not recorded which). The chain combines TRBV5-1 with TRBJ2-3; TRBD2 matches at 14 bases. The CDR3 loop is CASSNPGLAGGTDTQYF. The CDR3 nucleotides are TGCGCCAGCTCGAATCCGGGACTAGCGGGGGGCACAGATACGCAGTATTTT.